This note documents a single T cell receptor beta chain sequence. The sample is drawn from a study of T cell changes during pregnancy in multiple sclerosis. With V trimmed by 4 bases and J by 4 bases, 3 bases remained unmatched. CDR1 and CDR2 (germline): ENHRY, SYGVKD. CDR3 size: 13 residues. Assay: immunoSEQ multiplex PCR; the TCRdb copy retains only in-frame clones and omits some. The sample carries over 45,000 clones, over 75% recorded once. This receptor was identified in a female donor with multiple sclerosis, enrolled in a pregnancy study. V and J are TRBV10-3 and TRBJ1-2, with 7 bases identical to TRBD1. The sample here was peripheral blood, taken after pregnancy. This CDR3 is CAISVGTAYGYTF. The CDR3 nucleotides are TGTGCCATCAGTGTGGGGACAGCCTATGGCTACACCTTC.